The text below deals with one TCR beta chain. The sample is drawn from a study of blood T cell repertoires in COVID-19. This CDR3 comprises 18 residues. V lost 3 bases and J lost 3, with 21 bases in between. Method: immunoSEQ multiplex PCR; TCRdb's copy keeps in-frame clones and lacks some. The sample has some 120,000 clones; 85% to 90% are singletons. Specimen: peripheral blood. The TCR was taken from a man between 65 and 85 years old with active or convalescent COVID-19. This chain connects TRBV5-3 to TRBJ2-2, with a tentative D call TRBD2 (5 bases). Being an ORF, TRBV5-3 has a function that is uncertain. The CDR3 protein is CARSSQFIMGEDTGELFF. In nucleotides, the CDR3 is TGTGCCAGAAGCTCCCAGTTTATTATGGGAGAAGACACCGGGGAGCTGTTTTTT.